These 20 T cell receptor beta chains share one sample of origin, sequenced in a study of blood T cell repertoires in COVID-19. Some clones are missing from TCRdb's copy, which holds only in-frame ones; the method was immunoSEQ multiplex PCR. Found here are about 120,000 clones, more than 75% of them singletons; the top ten hold around 4%. The sequencing sample was made of peripheral blood. The receptors here all came from a man aged 55-75 years with acute or convalescent COVID-19.

This sequence joins TRBV6-6 and TRBJ1-2, with D tentatively TRBD1 (5 bases). CDR1 and CDR2 from the germline V gene are MNHNY and SVGAGI (reference sequence). CDR3 length: 13 residues. The V end lost 6 bases, the J end lost 7 bases, and 15 bases lay between the germline ends. The CDR3 is CASRGRGSGGYTF. In DNA, the CDR3 is TGTGCCAGCAGGGGAAGGGGATCGGGTGGCTACACCTTC.

This clone was detected a few times. At one end the junction does not follow the germline gene, possibly because of a read error. This chain joins TRBV11-2 and TRBJ2-4; maybe TRBD2 (6 bases). Germline lookup yields CDR1 SGHAT and CDR2 FQNNGV. This CDR3 has 12 amino acids. As DNA, the CDR3 is TGTGCCAGCAGCTTAGATCAAGTCAGGAGGGACTTC. Residues: CASSLDQVRRDF.

This clone was counted between two and nine times. The rearrangement joins TRBV30 to TRBJ2-1; no reliable D call. The V end was cut by 2 bases, the J end by 7 bases, with 6 bases between. The CDR3 extends over 11 amino acids. Germline V gene lookup returns CDR1 GTSNPN and CDR2 SVGIG (reference sequence). CDR3 coding DNA: TGTGCCTGGAGTCTTCAGAATGAGCAGTTCTTC. Amino acids: CAWSLQNEQFF.

V and J are TRBV19 and TRBJ2-7; 7 positions agree with TRBD2. From germline, CDR1 is LNHDA and CDR2 SQIVND (reference sequence). This CDR3 is 11 amino acids long. J lost 5 bases, V lost 6 bases, and 1 base had no gene match. Written as DNA, the CDR3 is TGTGCCAGTAGCGGGAGGAACGAGCAGTACTTC. This gives the protein CASSGRNEQYF.

V gene TRBV6-2 or TRBV6-3 combines with J gene TRBJ1-2; the match to TRBD1 covers 7 bases. The CDR3 contains 14 residues. V lost 0 bases to trimming and J lost 5 bases; unmatched junction nucleotides: 3. Germline lookup yields CDR1 MNHEY and CDR2 SVGEGT. The CDR3 nucleotides are TGTGCCAGCAGTTACTCCCGGGACAGTTATGGCTACACCTTC. Translating gives CASSYSRDSYGYTF.

This rearrangement joins TRBV19 to TRBJ2-5, with D possibly being TRBD1 (6 bases). The V and J ends lost 2 bases and 4 bases respectively, with 17 bases between them. Germline CDR1 and CDR2: LNHDA and SQIVND (reference sequence). The length of the CDR3 is 16 residues. CDR3 bases: TGTGCCAGTAGTATACAAGATACGGGACAAGGAGAGACCCAGTACTTC. It translates to CASSIQDTGQGETQYF. The full variable domain, rest sourced from reference TRBV19 and TRBJ2-5, is DGGITQSPKYLFRKEGQNVTLSCEQNLNHDAMYWYRQDPGQGLRLIYYSQIVNDFQKGDIAEGYSVSREKKESFPLTVTSAQKNPTAFYLCASSIQDTGQGETQYFGPGTRLLVL.

This rearrangement joins TRBV6-5 to TRBJ1-5, with D unresolved. V shed 6 bases and J shed 4 bases, with 13 bases lying between them. The CDR3 spans 14 residues. CDR1 is MNHEY and CDR2 is SVGAGI in the germline V gene. CDR3 bases: TGTGCCAGCAGAGCGGGGTCGGGGAATCAGCCCCAGCATTTT. Amino acids: CASRAGSGNQPQHF.

The J gene is TRBJ2-5, the V gene TRBV19; 9 bases align to TRBD1. V gave up 7 bases and J gave up 5 bases; unmatched junction bases: 2. This CDR3 spans 12 amino acids. Per germline, CDR1 LNHDA and CDR2 SQIVND (reference sequence). The CDR3: CASTDRGETQYF. In DNA, the CDR3 is TGTGCCAGTACCGACAGGGGGGAGACCCAGTACTTC.

The chain couples TRBV7-2 to TRBJ1-2; no clear D gene. V lost 1 base to trimming and J lost 3 bases, with 6 bases between them. The CDR3 runs to 13 residues. In germline, CDR1 is SGHTA, CDR2 FQGNSA. CDR3 region: CASSLGQYYGYTF. CDR3 in DNA: TGTGCCAGCAGCTTAGGCCAGTACTATGGCTACACCTTC.

V usage is TRBV27 and J usage is TRBJ2-7; 8 bases agree with TRBD1. Germline CDR1 and CDR2: MNHEY and SMNVEV (reference sequence). Unmatched junction bases numbered 10, after V lost 4 bases and J lost 5 bases. The CDR3 spans 15 residues. Written as DNA, the CDR3 is TGTGCCAGCAGTTACGACAGGGGAGTTCGCCACGAGCAGTACTTC. Amino acids: CASSYDRGVRHEQYF.

The chain is built from TRBV9 and TRBJ2-1; weak D call: TRBD2 (6 bases). Per the germline V gene, CDR1 is SGDLS and CDR2 is YYNGEE. The CDR3 is 15 amino acids. Deletions cut 4 bases from V and 5 bases from J, with 16 bases between. CDR3 amino acids: CASSPGVAVNNEQFF. The CDR3 nucleotides are TGTGCCAGCAGCCCTGGAGTAGCGGTAAACAATGAGCAGTTCTTC.

This clone was detected only once. Written as DNA, the CDR3 is TGTGCCAGCAGCCGCCTGGGGAGGAGCACAGATACGCAGTATTTT. Translation gives CASSRLGRSTDTQYF. V gene TRBV6-6 combines with J gene TRBJ2-3; D is possibly TRBD2 (6 bases). This CDR3 has 15 amino acids. CDR1 MNHNY and CDR2 SVGAGI come from the germline V gene (reference sequence). V was trimmed by 6 bases and J by 0 bases, leaving 13 bases between them.

The CDR3 DNA follows: TGTGCCAGTAGTCCCCGAGGACAGCTCTACGAGCAGTACTTC. This translates into CASSPRGQLYEQYF. V gene TRBV19 combines with J gene TRBJ2-7; weak D call: TRBD1 (6 bases). The CDR3 consists of 14 residues. Trimming took 5 bases from V and 3 from J, leaving 14 bases between them. In germline, CDR1 is LNHDA, CDR2 SQIVND (reference sequence).

The genes are TRBV6-5 and TRBJ2-5; tentatively, D is TRBD2 (5 bases). CDR3 length: 11 amino acids. Germline V gene lookup returns CDR1 MNHEY and CDR2 SVGAGI. With 7 bases removed from V and 7 bases from J, the gap between germline ends came to 10 bases. The CDR3 reads CASTTGVTQYF. As DNA, the CDR3 is TGTGCCAGCACTACCGGGGTGACCCAGTACTTC.

The table lists this clone with a few counts. The chain employs TRBV11-2 and TRBJ2-1, with D possibly matching TRBD2 (5 bases). There are 15 residues in the CDR3. The germline CDR1 and CDR2 sequences are SGHAT and FQNNGV. V dropped 3 bases and J dropped 1 base, with 10 bases sitting between them. CDR3 in amino acids: CASSFLSGSYNEQFF. CDR3 DNA sequence: TGTGCCAGCAGCTTCCTAAGCGGTTCCTACAATGAGCAGTTCTTC.

The rearrangement links TRBV29-1 to TRBJ2-5, with D possibly TRBD2 on 6 matching bases. CDR3 length equals 15 residues. Germline CDR1 is SQVTM and CDR2 is ANQGSEA. Trimming removed 7 bases at V and 5 bases at J, with 23 bases between. The CDR3 DNA reads as TGCAGCGCAAAAAGACTAGTGCCCGACGGGGAGACCCAGTACTTC. This sequence encodes CSAKRLVPDGETQYF.

V is TRBV7-9 and J is TRBJ2-5; no reliable D call. This CDR3 is built from 14 residues. V lost 1 base to trimming and J lost 2 bases, with 8 bases between them. Germline assignment: CDR1 SEHNR and CDR2 FQNEAQ (reference sequence). The CDR3 sequence is CASSLGGTQETQYF. In nucleotides, the CDR3 is TGTGCCAGCAGCTTAGGAGGTACTCAAGAGACCCAGTACTTC.

The chain employs TRBV5-5 and TRBJ2-7; 9 bases match TRBD2. V lost 1 base and J lost 5; bases outside the gene matches: 4. Germline V CDR1 and CDR2: SGHKS, YYEKEE (reference sequence). The CDR3 spans 14 residues. The CDR3 loop is CASSLKAGGNEQYF. As DNA, the CDR3 is TGTGCCAGCAGCTTGAAAGCGGGAGGAAACGAGCAGTACTTC.

The genes are TRBV10-3 and TRBJ2-3; 13 nucleotides agree with TRBD2. In germline, CDR1 is ENHRY, CDR2 SYGVKD. V shed 6 bases, J shed 6 bases, and the junction held 3 bases outside the gene matches. The CDR3 sequence is 14 residues long. The CDR3 is CAIRGLAGADTQYF. Written as DNA, the CDR3 is TGTGCCATCAGAGGACTAGCGGGAGCTGATACGCAGTATTTT.

V is TRBV19 and J is TRBJ1-4; D possibly corresponds to TRBD1 (6 bases). This CDR3 is built from 15 residues. Trimming took 5 bases from V and 8 from J, leaving 18 bases between them. Germline CDR1 LNHDA, CDR2 SQIVND (reference sequence). This chain's CDR3 is CASSPWGRPYEKLFF. CDR3 nucleotides: TGTGCCAGTAGTCCCTGGGGGCGCCCATACGAAAAACTGTTTTTT.